The T cell receptor (beta chain) described here comes from a study of CD8 T cells in ankylosing spondylitis. With regard to this clonotype: The antigen is not known.

A quantitative 5'-RACE method, one with molecular barcodes, was used to make TCR beta libraries. TCRdb independently ran MiXCR on the 5' RACE reads; one entry per CDR3 protein. The sample includes fewer than 400,000 distinct CDR3 sequences, about a fifth of them seen just once. Overall study results and limits: Blood from ankylosing spondylitis patients appeared to carry a characteristic roughly 8-variant TCR beta motif. Enrichment of disease-linked clones was reportedly significant in matched ankylosing spondylitis synovial fluid.

The sequenced sample consisted of blood, either unsorted or a sorted T cell fraction (not recorded which). The clonotype originates from a male donor with ankylosing spondylitis.

The CDR3 sequence is CASSLDPGAREQYF. The CDR3, as DNA: TGTGCCAGCAGCTTAGACCCGGGAGCTCGGGAGCAGTACTTC. The V gene is TRBV7-8, the J gene TRBJ2-7, with a tentative D call TRBD2 (6 bases). Per germline, CDR1 SGHVS and CDR2 FQNEAQ. This CDR3 region has 14 residues. The V and J ends lost 1 base and 7 bases respectively, with 14 bases between them.